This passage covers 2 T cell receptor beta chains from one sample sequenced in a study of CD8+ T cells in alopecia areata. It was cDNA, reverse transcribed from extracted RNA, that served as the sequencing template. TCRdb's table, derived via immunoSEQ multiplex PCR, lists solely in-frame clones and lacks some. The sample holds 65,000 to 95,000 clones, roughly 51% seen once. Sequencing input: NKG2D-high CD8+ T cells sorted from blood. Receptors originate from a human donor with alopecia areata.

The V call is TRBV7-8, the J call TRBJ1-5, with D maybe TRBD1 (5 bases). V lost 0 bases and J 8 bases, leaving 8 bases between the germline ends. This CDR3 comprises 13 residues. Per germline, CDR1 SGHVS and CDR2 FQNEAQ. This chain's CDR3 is CASSLAGGEPQHF. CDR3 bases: TGTGCCAGCAGCTTAGCGGGGGGTGAGCCCCAGCATTTT.

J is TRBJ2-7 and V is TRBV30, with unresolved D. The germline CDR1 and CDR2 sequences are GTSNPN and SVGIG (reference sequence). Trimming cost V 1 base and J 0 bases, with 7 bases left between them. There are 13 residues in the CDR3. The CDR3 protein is CAWSGQYSYEQYF. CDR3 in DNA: TGTGCCTGGAGTGGCCAGTACTCCTACGAGCAGTACTTC.